This TCR beta chain was sequenced during a study of technical replicates of blood from a few donors (dated by TCRdb to about 2017). About this clone: What antigen it recognizes has not been identified. No clone much larger than this one lies a single base away; base qualities are absent.

Library prep was done by the immunoSEQ multiplex PCR assay. Entries here come from immuneACCESS through TCRdb and include only in-frame sequences with V and J called. Some clones fail to appear in such tables; in the studies checked, an unresolved V gene covers under half of the shortfall, and the cause of the remainder is unknown. The sample yields 40,000 to 60,000 clones; more than 85% were counted once. 3.9% of the sample is in the top ten clones. The sample was PBMCs. The clonotype comes from a human donor in good health. Some clones in this sample may be carry-over from other donors' samples.

The CDR3 in this case is CASSPKYNRAIQETQYF. Read as DNA, the sequence is TGTGCCAGCAGCCCGAAGTATAACAGGGCGATCCAAGAGACCCAGTACTTC. The V gene is TRBV7-6 and the J gene is TRBJ2-5; possibly the D gene is TRBD1, per 6 matching bases. V is shortened by 5 bases, J by 1 base, and the region joining them spans 20 bases. The CDR1 and CDR2 encoded by the germline V gene are SGHVS and FNYEAQ. Including the terminal cysteine and phenylalanine, the CDR3 comprises 17 residues. The read is trimmed to its CDR3 DNA, 51 bases read in frame from base 1.